The present T cell receptor beta chain was sequenced within a study of blood T cell repertoires in COVID-19. Study-wide background: There were acute and convalescent COVID-19 samples, and they came from the United States, Italy and Spain. Nucleic acid was either cDNA or gDNA, and it came from T cells, B-cell-depleted T cells, or PBMCs.

V was clipped by 5 bases and J by 2 bases, with 16 bases between them. Germline V lookup: CDR1 SGHVS, CDR2 FQNEAQ. The CDR3 sequence is 15 residues long. Generated by immunoSEQ multiplex PCR, the TCRdb table keeps only in-frame clones and is missing some. The sample lists 200,000 to 250,000 clones, around 86% occurring once. Patients in Seattle were enrolled during active infection, then followed longitudinally. The specimen was peripheral blood. The V gene is TRBV7-8, the J gene TRBJ2-7; D is uncertain. The sequence derives from a man in his fifties with COVID-19, enrolled during active disease. The CDR3 sequence is CASSLRFEVAYEQYF. Here the CDR3 DNA reads TGTGCCAGCAGCCTACGGTTTGAGGTGGCCTACGAGCAGTACTTC.